The entry that follows covers one T cell receptor beta chain sequence. This clonotype has just one count. Its antigen remains unidentified. No quality values exist for individual bases; no much larger clone is one base distant. One read alone makes for weak evidence. Receptors were amplified or captured by RT-PCR. The data were produced on an Illumina HiSeq 2500. The raw public reads went through TCRdb reprocessing: fastp at Q25, MiXCR clone calling, in-frame beta chains kept. Each record represents a unique CDR3 protein, reported with the most common genes and DNA among its rows. The sample table contains about 700,000 distinct CDR3 sequences; only one count was recorded for 11% to 15% of them. 6.5% to 8.5% of the sample is taken by the ten largest. This sample was taken from a study of response to subunit inactivated influenza vaccine (dated by TCRdb to the late 2010s). A note on the overall study: To follow how T cells responded to a trivalent subunit inactivated influenza vaccine, the researchers relied on deep quantitative profiling of the T cell receptor repertoire.

The junction shows trimming of 0 bases on V and 0 bases on J, and the gene matches do not reach 13 bases of it. The CDR3 spans 19 residues, from the cysteine through the phenylalanine. The retained sequence is limited to the CDR3, 57 bases, with the frame set at the first base. As encoded in the germline V gene (reference sequence), CDR1 is GTSNPN while CDR2 is SVGIG. Study-level results and caveats: The authors proposed that each seasonal influenza vaccination may bring in only a limited number of new T cells.

The chain links TRBV30 with TRBJ1-1; a stretch of 10 junction bases matches TRBD1. The source was PBMCs from blood, collected around 14 days before vaccination. The clonotype comes from a man aged 45-65 years who received an inactivated influenza vaccine. Donor details come from another sample of the same person, matched by shared clones. The nucleotide sequence is TGTGCCTGGAGTGTACTGTGGGTGACAGGGGGCTTGATGAACACTGAAGCTTTCTTT. Its coded protein is CAWSVLWVTGGLMNTEAFF. The full variable domain, completed from the reference TRBV30 and TRBJ1-1 proteins outside the CDR3, reads SQTIHQWPATLVQPVGSPLSLECTVEGTSNPNLYWYRQAAGRGLQLLFYSVGIGQISSEVPQNLSASRPQDRQFILSSKKLLLSDSGFYLCAWSVLWVTGGLMNTEAFFGQGTRLTVV.